This paragraph covers one T cell receptor (beta chain) sequence. What it binds is unknown. The sample comes from a study of vaccination effects on CD4 cells after COVID-19. Study information: Post-vaccine sample collection fell at a median of 72 days after the second dose.

Following 10 days of culture, CD4+ T cells were isolated. Each participant received a vaccine that was either BNT162b2 or mRNA-1273, given as two doses. Sequenced by immunoSEQ multiplex PCR; TCRdb stores in-frame clones only, minus some. Of tens of thousands of clones listed, around 73% are singletons. Study-wide results and limits: Nearly all vaccine-induced clones in healthy recipients recognized only SARS-CoV-2.

Germline CDR1 SEHNR, CDR2 FQNEAQ (reference sequence). The CDR3 spans 15 residues. Trimming cost V 5 bases and J 5 bases, with 15 bases left between them. V gene TRBV7-9 combines with J gene TRBJ2-2; D possibly uses TRBD1 or TRBD2 (5 bases each). The sequenced sample was CD4+ T cells from PBMCs cultured without peptide, obtained after COVID-19 vaccination. This TCR was sampled from a human donor who received a COVID-19 vaccine. The CDR3 spells CASSLRGVGTGELFF. In DNA form, the CDR3 reads TGTGCCAGCAGCCTTCGAGGGGTCGGAACCGGGGAGCTGTTTTTT.